The 29 T cell receptor beta chains given below trace back to one sample, sequenced in a study of blood T cell repertoires in COVID-19. The repertoire was sequenced with immunoSEQ multiplex PCR; TCRdb's copy has only in-frame clones and lacks some. The sample has around 37,000 clones, approximately 86% seen once. The specimen sequenced was peripheral blood. The receptor source for this set is a man aged 50-59 years with active or convalescent COVID-19.

This chain uses TRBV6-6 with TRBJ1-6; TRBD1 matches at 7 bases. Germline lookup yields CDR1 MNHNY and CDR2 SVGAGI (reference sequence). CDR3 size: 15 residues. Germline trimming cut 0 bases from V and 8 bases from J; bases unmatched to any gene: 4. CDR3 DNA sequence: TGTGCCAGCAGTTACTCGGGGGACAGAGATTCACCCCTCCACTTT. It translates to CASSYSGDRDSPLHF.

The chain is built from TRBV9 and TRBJ2-7; no clear D gene. The CDR3 extends over 14 amino acids. Trimming pared 0 bases from V and 2 bases from J, leaving 9 bases between. Germline CDR1 is SGDLS and CDR2 is YYNGEE. The CDR3 DNA is TGTGCCAGCAGCGTAGGTCACACCCCCTACGAGCAGTACTTC. Translating it yields CASSVGHTPYEQYF. The whole variable domain, filled in from reference TRBV9 and TRBJ2-7, reads DSGVTQTPKHLITATGQRVTLRCSPRSGDLSVYWYQQSLDQGLQFLIQYYNGEERAKGNILERFSAQQFPDLHSELNLSSLELGDSALYFCASSVGHTPYEQYFGPGTRLTVT.

The V and J genes are TRBV27 and TRBJ1-5; D remains ambiguous. With 0 bases removed from V and 0 bases from J, the gap between germline ends came to 6 bases. Looked up from germline, CDR1 is MNHEY and CDR2 is SMNVEV (reference sequence). The CDR3 is made up of 15 amino acids. The chain's CDR3 is CASSLSSYSNQPQHF. The CDR3 region has the DNA TGTGCCAGCAGTTTATCCAGTTATAGCAATCAGCCCCAGCATTTT.

The J gene is TRBJ2-5, the V gene TRBV18, with 12 bases aligning to TRBD1. Germline values: CDR1 KGHSH, CDR2 LQKENI. After removal of 6 bases from V and 4 bases from J, the junction contained 15 bases not matched to a gene. The CDR3 totals 18 residues. DNA for the CDR3: TGTGCCAGCTCCCCGGGGACAGGGGGCAGATCAAACGGAGAGACCCAGTACTTC. Protein product: CASSPGTGGRSNGETQYF.

The chain has TRBV10-3 and TRBJ1-2; TRBD1 might be the D (5 bases). Germline CDR1 and CDR2: ENHRY and SYGVKD. The CDR3 has 12 amino acids. V was trimmed by 4 bases and J by 2 bases, leaving 5 bases between them. CDR3 loop: CAISGQNYGYTF. The CDR3 DNA is TGTGCCATCAGTGGACAGAACTATGGCTACACCTTC.

The chain is built from TRBV9 and TRBJ2-3; D is unresolved. Germline V CDR1 and CDR2: SGDLS, YYNGEE. The CDR3 loop spans 14 amino acids. Trimming removed 4 bases at V and 0 bases at J, with 9 bases between. The DNA for the CDR3 is TGTGCCAGCAGCCCCACACCAAGCACAGATACGCAGTATTTT. This gives the protein CASSPTPSTDTQYF.

V usage is TRBV6-6 and J usage is TRBJ1-3; 10 positions match TRBD1. Germline values: CDR1 MNHNY, CDR2 SVGAGI (reference sequence). This CDR3 has 15 amino acids. With 6 bases clipped from V and 9 bases from J, the junction kept 11 bases outside the gene matches. CDR3 coding DNA: TGTGCCAGCAGGCGTACCGGGACAGGGGCGGCCACCATATATTTT. Translated, it gives CASRRTGTGAATIYF.

The J gene is TRBJ2-2, the V gene TRBV5-1, with D tentatively TRBD1 (5 bases). The V end lost 5 bases, the J end lost 0 bases, and 8 bases lay between the germline ends. The CDR3 sequence is 14 residues long. CDR1 is SGHRS and CDR2 is YFSETQ in the germline V gene. CDR3 sequence reads: CASSGHPNTGELFF. CDR3 coding DNA: TGCGCCAGCAGTGGACACCCGAACACCGGGGAGCTGTTTTTT.

The chain uses TRBV28 and TRBJ2-3; 8 bases are shared with TRBD2. Germline CDR1 MDHEN, CDR2 SYDVKM. The CDR3 is 14 residues long. J lost 9 bases, V lost 5 bases, and 10 bases had no gene match. In DNA, the CDR3 is TGTGCCAGCAGTCGGCTCTCGGGACTAGGCACGCAGTATTTT. It codes for CASSRLSGLGTQYF.

The chain joins TRBV19 to TRBJ1-4; TRBD1 aligns across 7 bases. The CDR3 loop spans 16 amino acids. J was trimmed by 0 bases and V by 3 bases; bases with no gene match: 4. Germline loops: CDR1 LNHDA, CDR2 SQIVND (reference sequence). The CDR3 is CASSIGQAATNEKLFF. DNA of the CDR3: TGTGCCAGTAGTATCGGACAGGCTGCAACTAATGAAAAACTGTTTTTT.

The V gene is TRBV18, the J gene TRBJ2-3; 8 positions agree with TRBD1. CDR3 size: 14 residues. J lost 3 bases, V lost 2 bases, and 1 base had no gene match. The V gene's germline CDR1 is KGHSH and CDR2 LQKENI. The CDR3 reads CASSPDRGTDTQYF. CDR3 DNA sequence: TGTGCCAGCTCACCAGACAGGGGTACAGATACGCAGTATTTT.

The J gene is TRBJ1-2, the V gene TRBV27; tentatively, D is TRBD1 (6 bases). Germline CDR1 reads MNHEY; CDR2 reads SMNVEV (reference sequence). Trimming took 5 bases from V and 0 from J, leaving 22 bases between them. The CDR3 runs to 18 residues. The CDR3 coding sequence is TGTGCCAGCAGTCCCTCCCCGCGGACAGCAAAAACTAACTATGGCTACACCTTC. It is translated as CASSPSPRTAKTNYGYTF.

In its sample, this clone was seen once. V gene TRBV30 combines with J gene TRBJ2-5; 9 bases align to TRBD2. CDR1 GTSNPN and CDR2 SVGIG come from the germline V gene (reference sequence). With V trimmed by 0 bases and J by 4 bases, 6 bases remained unmatched. The CDR3 has 15 amino acids. The DNA for the CDR3 is TGTGCCTGGAGTGTAGTGGCGCGGGAGGGAGAGACCCAGTACTTC. Translation gives CAWSVVAREGETQYF.

V is TRBV5-4 and J is TRBJ2-5, with 7 bases matching TRBD2. V shed 0 bases, J shed 5 bases, and the junction held 7 bases outside the gene matches. The CDR3 is made up of 15 amino acids. Germline V gene data show CDR1 as SGHNT and CDR2 as YYREEE (reference sequence). CDR3 amino acids: CASSLGGSKAETQYF. CDR3 sequence (DNA): TGTGCCAGCAGCTTGGGCGGGAGTAAGGCGGAGACCCAGTACTTC.

The chain carries TRBV2 and TRBJ1-2, with D uncertain. There are 13 residues in the CDR3. V gave up 11 bases and J gave up 7 bases, with 20 bases separating them. CDR1 is SNHLY, CDR2 FYNNEI, per germline. The CDR3 reads CAGRADLAIGYTF. CDR3 coding DNA: TGTGCCGGGCGGGCCGACCTAGCTATTGGCTACACCTTC. Supplemented by reference TRBV2 and TRBJ1-2, the full variable domain reads EPEVTQTPSHQVTQMGQEVILRCVPISNHLYFYWYRQILGQKVEFLVSFYNNEISEKSEIFDDQFSVERPDGSNFTLKIRSTKLEDSAMYFCAGRADLAIGYTFGSGTRLTVV.

The chain carries TRBV28 and TRBJ2-7; perhaps TRBD2 as D (5 bases). Germline CDR1 and CDR2: MDHEN and SYDVKM. V was cut by 2 bases and J by 2 bases, with 7 bases left in between. The CDR3 sequence is 13 residues long. The CDR3 bases are TGTGCCAGCAGTTTAGAACTAGCCTACGAGCAGTACTTC. Translated, it gives CASSLELAYEQYF.

The genes are TRBV14 and TRBJ2-7; 7 bases align to TRBD2. Germline CDR1 and CDR2: SGHDN and FVKESK. Trimming removed 2 bases from V and 2 bases from J; junction bases left unmatched: 6. This CDR3 contains 15 residues. For the CDR3, the DNA is TGTGCCAGCAGCCAAACGGCTAGCGGAACCTACGAGCAGTACTTC. It yields the protein CASSQTASGTYEQYF.

V usage is TRBV28 and J usage is TRBJ2-1, with D uncertain. The CDR3 length is 10 residues. Germline-derived CDR1 and CDR2 are MDHEN and SYDVKM. V lost 6 bases to trimming and J lost 7 bases, with 4 bases between them. CDR3 bases: TGTGCCAGCAGCCTGAATGAGCAGTTCTTC. Amino acids: CASSLNEQFF.

This sequence joins TRBV10-3 and TRBJ2-3; D is uncertain. The CDR3 has 13 amino acids. V dropped 4 bases and J dropped 3 bases, with 8 bases sitting between them. Germline CDR1 ENHRY, CDR2 SYGVKD. The CDR3 loop is CAISVVSTDTQYF. CDR3 in DNA: TGTGCCATCAGTGTAGTGTCGACAGATACGCAGTATTTT.

The rearrangement uses TRBV11-3 and TRBJ2-1; TRBD1 might be the D (6 bases). The CDR3 runs to 14 residues. Germline CDR1 is SGHNT and CDR2 is YENEEA. The V end lost 4 bases, the J end lost 7 bases, and 14 bases lay between the germline ends. CDR3 sequence reads: CASSSRQGFNEQFF. Here the CDR3 DNA reads TGTGCCAGCAGCTCAAGGCAGGGGTTTAATGAGCAGTTCTTC.

The rearrangement uses TRBV28 and TRBJ2-1, with D possibly matching TRBD1 (5 bases). Trimming pared 2 bases from V and 3 bases from J, leaving 14 bases between. Germline CDR1 MDHEN, CDR2 SYDVKM. The CDR3 covers 16 residues. CDR3 amino acids: CASSLGHGFDYNEQFF. The CDR3 DNA reads TGTGCCAGCAGTTTAGGACATGGATTTGACTACAATGAGCAGTTCTTC.

This chain joins TRBV28 and TRBJ2-5, with D maybe TRBD2 (6 bases). There are 15 residues in the CDR3. Germline-derived CDR1 and CDR2 are MDHEN and SYDVKM. V lost 2 bases to trimming and J lost 5 bases, with 15 bases between them. DNA for the CDR3: TGTGCCAGCAGTTTACCGCCAGCGGCGGGGGAGACCCAGTACTTC. This gives the protein CASSLPPAAGETQYF.

The chain links TRBV25-1 to TRBJ2-7, with a tentative D call TRBD2 (6 bases). The CDR3 is made up of 12 amino acids. The V gene lost 1 base and the J gene lost 9 bases, with 10 bases spanning the gap. Germline assignment: CDR1 MGHDK and CDR2 SYGVNS. CDR3 nucleotide sequence: TGTGCCAGCAGTGAATGGGGGGAAGGGCAGTACTTC. The encoded protein is CASSEWGEGQYF.

The chain is built from TRBV6-5 and TRBJ1-2; the D is unclear. V lost 4 bases and J lost 3, with 9 bases in between. CDR1 is MNHEY, CDR2 SVGAGI, per germline. The CDR3 sequence is 13 residues long. CDR3 sequence (DNA): TGTGCCAGCAGTTTGGACTTTTACTATGGCTACACCTTC. Its translation is CASSLDFYYGYTF.

V usage is TRBV9 and J usage is TRBJ2-3; 13 nucleotides match TRBD2. The V gene's germline CDR1 is SGDLS and CDR2 YYNGEE. The CDR3 totals 16 residues. The V segment lost 3 bases and the J segment 4 bases; nucleotides outside the gene matches: 5. Here the CDR3 reads CASSGGLAGFADTQYF. CDR3 DNA sequence: TGTGCCAGCAGCGGGGGACTAGCGGGATTCGCAGATACGCAGTATTTT.

This chain connects TRBV3-1 (or the pseudogene TRBV3-2) to TRBJ2-2, with 10 nucleotides matching TRBD1. Germline assignment: CDR1 LGHDT and CDR2 YNNKEL (reference sequence). After removal of 6 bases from V and 0 bases from J, the junction contained 7 bases not matched to a gene. CDR3 length: 17 amino acids. The CDR3 sequence: CASSDRGRAPNTGELFF. Here the CDR3 DNA reads TGTGCCAGCAGTGACAGGGGGCGAGCCCCGAACACCGGGGAGCTGTTTTTT.

V is TRBV4-3 and J is TRBJ2-7; tentatively, D is TRBD2 (6 bases). Germline CDR1 reads LGHNA; CDR2 reads YSLEER. The V and J ends lost 0 bases and 2 bases respectively, with 14 bases between them. The CDR3 is 16 amino acids. The CDR3 sequence is CASSQDLRGGTYEQYF. CDR3 nucleotides: TGCGCCAGCAGCCAAGATTTAAGGGGCGGGACCTACGAGCAGTACTTC.

The CDR3, as DNA: TGTGCCAGCACCTTGACTAGCGGGATCAGCGAGCAGTACTTC. Encoded protein: CASTLTSGISEQYF. The chain employs TRBV6-6 and TRBJ2-7; 11 bases fit TRBD2. Germline V gene sequence: CDR1 MNHNY, CDR2 SVGAGI (reference sequence). V shed 7 bases, J shed 6 bases, and the junction held 8 bases outside the gene matches. CDR3 length: 14 amino acids.

The rearrangement uses TRBV25-1 and TRBJ2-4; 10 bases fit TRBD1. The germline V gene encodes CDR1 MGHDK and CDR2 SYGVNS. Losses at the gene ends were 8 bases for V and 1 base for J; bases not matched to a gene: 2. The CDR3 is made up of 14 amino acids. The CDR3 bases are TGTGCCAGCCCGGGACAGGGGGCCAAAAACATTCAGTACTTC. Translated: CASPGQGAKNIQYF.